This T cell receptor (beta chain) originates from a study of long-term antiretroviral therapy in people with HIV (dated by TCRdb to the early 2020s). Background on the whole study: Collection of the earliest samples took place about a decade ahead of the 2015 WHO recommendation for immediate ART, at a time when ART was typically delayed until CD4 counts fell. From some 30 adults with confirmed HIV infection, the cohort provided some 200 cryopreserved PBMC samples, gathered serially across a mean of about six years (range 1-12). Test extractions of a monoclonal T-cell line alongside approximately 36 polyclonal samples showed no cross-contamination during QIAcube processing. Whether ART initiation and durable HIV suppression were associated with changes in peripheral blood TRB repertoire composition and diversity was tested in a retrospective serial study. Among the 30 or so participants with HIV, about a dozen were female.

Points on this clone: Its antigen is still unknown. No clone much larger than this one lies a single base away; base qualities are absent.

Participants were included only if at least one PBMC sample before ART initiation and at least two post-ART samples were available. Treatment was received in the United States of America by all participants with HIV. Before DNA extraction, cryopreserved samples of roughly 1-11 million PBMC were thawed and then washed. At the time of the earliest PBMC sample for each participant with HIV, ages ranged from roughly 23 to 60 years. PBMC samples were contributed by each participant from 1-4 timepoints before ART initiation and 2-8 timepoints after ART initiation, with a median of 7 samples. Serial HIV viral load, CD4+ T-cell count, ART history and demographic data were obtained for every participant. A Qiagen kit on a QIAcube was used to extract genomic DNA from unsorted PBMC, with samples processed in batches of 12. The research as a whole found: The samples were dated from about 2004 to 2017, and the ART regimens that were used may be less effective than current ART regimens. ART initiation was associated with a significant increase in TRB diversity, but diversity stayed significantly below transplant donor controls even after long-term ART. No data were available on ART adherence, viral resistance or therapy changes, limiting inferences about post-ART repertoire changes. Expanded TRB clones identified before ART initiation dominated the repertoire at all time points, although this dominance fluctuated and declined in many PLHIV after ART. Unsorted PBMC were profiled instead of sorted CD4+ and CD8+ T cells because pre-ART samples had limited cell numbers. Since PBMC availability was limited, sequencing covered only the TCR beta chain, with no alpha chain pairing. CDR3 length ranges in HIV repertoires were narrower than in controls, and network structure suggested an antigen-experienced repertoire with only a slight naive shift after ART.

Based on the germline V gene (reference sequence), the CDR1 and CDR2 sequences are MNHEY and SMNVEV. A distance of 8 bases separates the germline ends of V and J, which lose 5 bases and 0 bases respectively. Reading from cysteine to phenylalanine, the CDR3 counts 15 amino acids. The kept DNA is CDR3 alone, 45 bases in frame from the first base. The immunoSEQ hsTCRB v3.0 assay was used at survey level resolution for TRB variable region sequencing. TRB sequencing targeted a depth of 40,000-50,000 T-cell genomes per sample. An Illumina MiSeq with a v3 150-cycle kit was used to sequence the pooled TRB libraries. For the original study's pipeline: Repertoire analysis ran in R within a reproducible Nextflow workflow covering QC, data transformation and analysis. LymphoSeq2, an R package for exploring AIRR-Seq data, was used to implement custom analyses. Several samples that yielded fewer than 5000 total TRB sequences were excluded, so that approximately 170 HIV repertoires were analyzed. Among the 188 retained HIV repertoires, some 60 were collected before ART initiation and over 120 were collected after ART initiation. Repertoires were downsampled to 5000 TRB nucleotide sequences, with summary statistics averaged over 100 downsampling iterations. TRB sequences were retained for analysis only if CDR3 regions of at least seven amino acids were present. Diversity was measured with a Shannon entropy-derived clonality score and the Gini coefficient. Repertoire networks linked the top 5000 CDR3 amino acid sequences whenever two sequences differed by an edit distance of one. GLIPH2 predicted antigen specificity groups and MHC restriction for TRB CDR3 amino acid sequences. To flag known CMV, EBV, HIV or tissue antigen associations, CDR3 amino acid sequences were matched against VDJdb and McPAS-TCR. Pre-ART, post-ART and control groups were compared with Wilcoxon signed-rank tests and Holm-Bonferroni correction. Not all clones reach the TCRdb copy of this immuneACCESS table, which keeps in-frame sequences only. Checked studies attribute under half of the gap to unresolved V genes and leave the rest unexplained. The V and J calls and clone size come from that table; D and trimming were worked out from the DNA. The sample yields 20,000 to 25,000 clones; about four fifths were counted once. 4.5% to 6% of the sample comes from the top ten.

The receptor was derived from a man in his forties or fifties with HIV. The rearranged chain carries TRBV27 and TRBJ2-6, and the D gene may be TRBD1, 5 bases matching. Sample: unsorted PBMCs, taken 0.3 years after starting antiretroviral therapy. The DNA sequence follows: TGTGCCAGCAGTCCTGACAGCTCTGGGGCCAACGTCCTGACTTTC. It specifies CASSPDSSGANVLTF.